Below, 8 T cell receptor beta chains from the same sample are listed, as sequenced in a study of T cell repertoires in cytomegalovirus infection. Each CDR3 protein is one row after TCRdb ran MiXCR on the reads. The table records roughly 300,000 distinct CDR3 sequences, over 7.5% of them present only once. Sequencing was done on a sample of PBMCs. These receptor sequences come from a human donor in good health (CMV status not recorded). Some clones in this sample may be carry-over from other donors' samples.

This rearrangement joins TRBV6-6 to TRBJ2-5; D is unresolved. CDR3 length: 14 residues. Trimming removed 4 bases at V and 5 bases at J, with 14 bases between. CDR1 and CDR2 from the germline V gene are MNHNY and SVGAGI (reference sequence). The CDR3 coding sequence is TGTGCCAGCAGTTCAATCTCCGTCGGTGAGACCCAGTACTTC. Residues: CASSSISVGETQYF.

This clonotype was seen repeatedly, ten times or more. The rearrangement uses TRBV7-2 and TRBJ1-2; 10 nucleotides match TRBD1. CDR3 length: 14 amino acids. Germline CDR1 is SGHTA and CDR2 is FQGNSA. V lost 5 bases, J lost 7 bases, and 7 bases stayed unmatched. CDR3 loop: CASSRDRGYGGYTF. Here the CDR3 DNA reads TGTGCCAGCAGCCGGGACAGGGGTTATGGTGGCTACACCTTC.

This clonotype was detected a few times. V usage is TRBV12-3 or TRBV12-4 and J usage is TRBJ2-3; D is unresolved. The V end was cut by 3 bases, the J end by 0 bases, with 7 bases between. The CDR3 sequence is 14 residues long. CDR3 DNA sequence: TGTGCCAGCAGTTTTTACGGAAGCACAGATACGCAGTATTTT. This translates into CASSFYGSTDTQYF.

This clonotype was seen repeatedly, ten times or more. The chain links TRBV19 to TRBJ1-5; tentatively, D is TRBD1 (6 bases). CDR3 size: 15 residues. V lost 5 bases and J 0 bases, leaving 11 bases between the germline ends. CDR1 is LNHDA, CDR2 SQIVND, per germline (reference sequence). The CDR3 protein is CASSVQGTSNQPQHF. Here the CDR3 DNA reads TGTGCCAGTAGTGTCCAGGGGACTAGCAATCAGCCCCAGCATTTT.

The chain has TRBV5-6 and TRBJ2-3, with TRBD2 identical over 9 bases. This CDR3 has 18 residues. V shed 2 bases and J 0 bases; nucleotides not matched to a gene: 10. Germline CDR1 reads SGHDT; CDR2 reads YYEEEE. For the CDR3, the DNA is TGTGCCAGCAGCTTATTGAGCGGGGGGACCTCAAGCACAGATACGCAGTATTTT. It codes for CASSLLSGGTSSTDTQYF.

This clonotype was detected a few times. The junction departs from germline at one end; a sequencing error may be responsible. The V gene is TRBV11-2, the J gene TRBJ2-7; D gene unclear. CDR1 and CDR2 from the germline V gene are SGHAT and FQNNGV. CDR3 size: 13 residues. CDR3 sequence reads: CASSPIMEYEQYF. In nucleotides, the CDR3 is TGTGCTAGCAGCCCAATCATGGAGTACGAGCAGTACTTC. Full variable domain (missing parts from reference TRBV11-2 and TRBJ2-7): EAGVAQSPRYKIIEKRQSVAFWCNPISGHATLYWYQQILGQGPKLLIQFQNNGVVDDSQLPKDRFSAERLKGVDSTLKIQPAKLEDSAVYLCASSPIMEYEQYFGPGTRLTVT.

The CDR3 region has the DNA TGTGCCACCTCTTTGGACATGGAGGGTGAAAAACTGTTTTTT. Protein sequence: CATSLDMEGEKLFF. The chain carries TRBV15 and TRBJ1-4; tentatively, D is TRBD1 (5 bases). This CDR3 is 14 amino acids long. Per the germline V gene, CDR1 is LNHNV and CDR2 is YYDKDF (reference sequence). The V end lost 8 bases, the J end lost 7 bases, and 17 bases lay between the germline ends.

This clonotype occurred many times. The genes are TRBV19 and TRBJ2-7, with 12 bases fitting TRBD2. The germline V gene has CDR1 LNHDA and CDR2 SQIVND (reference sequence). The V and J ends lost 6 bases and 4 bases, in that order; junction bases with no gene match: 7. The CDR3 is 15 amino acids. The CDR3 sequence is CASSTTSGSEYEQYF. The CDR3 DNA sequence: TGTGCCAGTAGCACGACTAGCGGGAGTGAATACGAGCAGTACTTC.